Presented here are 7 T cell receptor beta chains from one specimen sequenced in a study of T cell responses to AZD1222 COVID-19 vaccine (dated by TCRdb to about 2021). The receptor library was made with the immunoSEQ multiplex PCR assay. TCRdb carries this immuneACCESS record with in-frame sequences only. Its versions omit some clonotypes, under half of them owing to an unresolved V gene in the studies checked, with the rest unexplained. The table for this sample lists 140,000 to 150,000 clones; just over 90% of them were counted only once. In total, the top ten clones hold 1.5% to 2% of the sample. What the time point label conveys for this sample: baseline before first vaccination. The specimen comprised peripheral blood, sampled on day 0 of AZD1222 vaccination. These receptors all come from an adult in good health.

This clone is a singleton in its sample. This sequence joins TRBV2 and TRBJ1-1; no clear D. Germline V gene data show CDR1 as SNHLY and CDR2 as FYNNEI. CDR3 length equals 14 residues. V dropped 6 bases and J dropped 6 bases, with 17 bases sitting between them. The CDR3 here is CASRLILRHPEAFF. The CDR3 DNA reads TGTGCCAGCAGACTAATTTTAAGGCACCCTGAAGCTTTCTTT. The variable domain in full, with the rest retrieved from reference TRBV2 and TRBJ1-1, is EPEVTQTPSHQVTQMGQEVILRCVPISNHLYFYWYRQILGQKVEFLVSFYNNEISEKSEIFDDQFSVERPDGSNFTLKIRSTKLEDSAMYFCASRLILRHPEAFFGQGTRLTVV.

The chain has TRBV7-2 and TRBJ1-6, with TRBD1 as a possible D gene (5 bases). The CDR3 sequence is 13 residues long. V lost 3 bases and J lost 10, with 10 bases in between. CDR1 and CDR2 (germline): SGHTA, FQGNSA. The CDR3 reads CASSLWGDSPLHF. Here the CDR3 DNA reads TGTGCCAGCAGCTTGTGGGGGGACTCACCCCTCCACTTT.

This chain joins TRBV4-1 and TRBJ1-2; maybe TRBD1 (5 bases). This CDR3 region has 15 residues. V was cut by 6 bases and J by 5 bases, with 19 bases left in between. Looked up from germline, CDR1 is MGHRA and CDR2 is YSYEKL. For the CDR3, the DNA is TGCGCCAGCAGAGGGGCTATTTCCTCGGGTTATGGCTACACCTTC. Its translation: CASRGAISSGYGYTF.

This chain links TRBV6-1 with TRBJ1-4; 10 bases are shared with TRBD1. CDR1 and CDR2 from the germline V gene are MNHNS and SASEGT. Trimming at V came to 3 bases and at J to 6 bases, leaving 4 bases not matched to a gene. This CDR3 comprises 15 residues. CDR3 nucleotide sequence: TGTGCCAGCAGTGACCTGACAGGGGGCGATGAAAAACTGTTTTTT. As protein: CASSDLTGGDEKLFF.

V and J are TRBV4-2 and TRBJ2-2; either TRBD1 or TRBD2 may fit D (5 bases each). Germline V gene lookup returns CDR1 LGHNA and CDR2 YNFKEQ. V gave up 4 bases and J gave up 0 bases, with 6 bases separating them. This CDR3 spans 14 amino acids. CDR3: CASSRGPNTGELFF. CDR3 DNA: TGTGCCAGCAGCCGGGGACCGAACACCGGGGAGCTGTTTTTT.

The chain combines TRBV15 with TRBJ2-5; 9 bases align to TRBD2. This CDR3 is built from 14 residues. Germline CDR1 and CDR2: LNHNV and YYDKDF (reference sequence). The junction had 5 bases not matched to a gene; V was cut back by 6 bases and J by 3 bases. CDR3 loop: CATSRVAGEETQYF. In DNA form, the CDR3 reads TGTGCCACCAGTAGGGTAGCGGGAGAAGAGACCCAGTACTTC. The entire variable domain, with the rest obtained from reference TRBV15 and TRBJ2-5, is as follows: DAMVIQNPRYQVTQFGKPVTLSCSQTLNHNVMYWYQQKSSQAPKLLFHYYDKDFNNEADTPDNFQSRRPNTSFCFLDIRSPGLGDTAMYLCATSRVAGEETQYFGPGTRLLVL.

The V and J genes are TRBV9 and TRBJ2-7; TRBD1 matches at 7 bases. This CDR3 has 13 residues. Looked up from germline, CDR1 is SGDLS and CDR2 is YYNGEE. Trimming at V came to 0 bases and at J to 6 bases, leaving 3 bases not matched to a gene. The CDR3 bases are TGTGCCAGCAGCGTAGAAGGGGGCAGCGAGCAGTACTTC. Translating gives CASSVEGGSEQYF.